This TCR beta chain is from a study of cytomegalovirus exposure and HLA in healthy donors. The germline CDR1 and CDR2 sequences are SGHRS and YFSETQ. V lost 0 bases, J lost 0 bases, and 4 bases stayed unmatched. This CDR3 spans 17 amino acids. Amplification used 60 Vbeta primers and 13 Jbeta primers. TCRdb's table, derived via immunoSEQ multiplex PCR, lists solely in-frame clones and lacks some. This listing includes around 75,000 clones. The TCR was taken from a boy between 10 and 17 years old in good health and CMV-seronegative. The sequencing sample was made of PBMCs. This chain uses TRBV5-1 with TRBJ1-3; 9 bases are shared with TRBD1. The CDR3 reads CASSLAQGAISGNTIYF. In DNA, the CDR3 is TGCGCCAGCAGCTTGGCACAGGGGGCGATCTCTGGAAACACCATATATTTT.